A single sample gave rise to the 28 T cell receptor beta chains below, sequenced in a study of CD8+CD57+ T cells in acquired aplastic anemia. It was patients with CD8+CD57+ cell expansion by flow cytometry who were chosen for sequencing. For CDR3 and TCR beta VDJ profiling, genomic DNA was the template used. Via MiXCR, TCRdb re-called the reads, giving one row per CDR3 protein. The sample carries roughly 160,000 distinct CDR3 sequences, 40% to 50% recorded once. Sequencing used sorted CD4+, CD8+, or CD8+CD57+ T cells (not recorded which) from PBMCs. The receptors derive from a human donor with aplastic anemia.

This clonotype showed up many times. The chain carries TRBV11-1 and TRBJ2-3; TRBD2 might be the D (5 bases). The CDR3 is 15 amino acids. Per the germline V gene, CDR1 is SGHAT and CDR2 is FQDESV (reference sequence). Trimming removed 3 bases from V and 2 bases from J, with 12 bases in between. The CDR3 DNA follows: TGTGCCAGCAGCTTCCGCGGGCGGAACACAGATACGCAGTATTTT. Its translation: CASSFRGRNTDTQYF.

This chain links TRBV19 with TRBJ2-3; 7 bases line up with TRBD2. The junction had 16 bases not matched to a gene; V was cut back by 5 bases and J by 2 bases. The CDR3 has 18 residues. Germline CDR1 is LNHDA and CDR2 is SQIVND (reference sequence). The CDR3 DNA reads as TGTGCCAGTAGTTTAATCCCCCTTACCGGGAGGAACACAGATACGCAGTATTTT. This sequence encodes CASSLIPLTGRNTDTQYF.

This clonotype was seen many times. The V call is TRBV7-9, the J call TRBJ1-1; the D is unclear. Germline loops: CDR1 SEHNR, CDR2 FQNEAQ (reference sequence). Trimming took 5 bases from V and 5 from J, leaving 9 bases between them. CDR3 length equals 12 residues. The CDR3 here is CASSADNTEAFF. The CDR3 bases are TGTGCCAGCAGCGCAGACAATACTGAAGCTTTCTTT.

This CDR3 is CASSLGGSGPGNQPQHF. CDR3 sequence (DNA): TGTGCCAGCAGCTTAGGGGGGTCAGGGCCTGGCAATCAGCCCCAGCATTTT. This chain links TRBV7-8 with TRBJ1-5, with D possibly matching TRBD1 (5 bases). Between the trimmed V and J ends, which lost 1 base and 2 bases, there was a span of 15 bases. The CDR3 sequence is 17 residues long. Per the germline V gene, CDR1 is SGHVS and CDR2 is FQNEAQ.

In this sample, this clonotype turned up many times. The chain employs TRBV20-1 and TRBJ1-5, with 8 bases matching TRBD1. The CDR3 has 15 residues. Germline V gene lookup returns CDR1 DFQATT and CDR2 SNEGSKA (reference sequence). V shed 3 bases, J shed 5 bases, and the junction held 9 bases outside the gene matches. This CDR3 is CSASQPQTGDQPQHF. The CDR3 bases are TGCAGTGCTAGTCAACCCCAGACAGGGGATCAGCCCCAGCATTTT.

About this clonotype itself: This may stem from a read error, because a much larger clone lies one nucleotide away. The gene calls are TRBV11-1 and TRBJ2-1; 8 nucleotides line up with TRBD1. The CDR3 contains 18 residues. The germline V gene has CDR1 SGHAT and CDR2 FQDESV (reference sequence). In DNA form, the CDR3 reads TGTGCCAGCAGCTTAGCACTAAAACAGGGGGGCGTCTACAATGAGCAGCTCTTC. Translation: CASSLALKQGGVYNEQLF.

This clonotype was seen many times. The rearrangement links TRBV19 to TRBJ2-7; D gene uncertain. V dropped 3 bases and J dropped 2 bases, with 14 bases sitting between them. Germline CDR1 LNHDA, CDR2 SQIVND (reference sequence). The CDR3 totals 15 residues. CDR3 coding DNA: TGTGCCAGTAGTATTAAAGGGCCGGCTACCTACGAGCAGTACTTC. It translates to CASSIKGPATYEQYF.

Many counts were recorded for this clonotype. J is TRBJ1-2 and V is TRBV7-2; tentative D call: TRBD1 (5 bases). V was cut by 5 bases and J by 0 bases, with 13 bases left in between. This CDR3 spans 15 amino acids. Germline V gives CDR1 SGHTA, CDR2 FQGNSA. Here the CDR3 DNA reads TGTGCCAGCAGCCCTGACAGAGCCTCTAACTATGGCTACACCTTC. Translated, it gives CASSPDRASNYGYTF.

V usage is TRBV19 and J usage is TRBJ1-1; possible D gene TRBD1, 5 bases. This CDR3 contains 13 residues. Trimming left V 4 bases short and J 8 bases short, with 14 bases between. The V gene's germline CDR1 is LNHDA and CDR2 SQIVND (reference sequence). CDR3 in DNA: TGTGCCAGTAGTAGTAGAGGGCAGGGAGAAGCTTTCTTT. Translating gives CASSSRGQGEAFF.

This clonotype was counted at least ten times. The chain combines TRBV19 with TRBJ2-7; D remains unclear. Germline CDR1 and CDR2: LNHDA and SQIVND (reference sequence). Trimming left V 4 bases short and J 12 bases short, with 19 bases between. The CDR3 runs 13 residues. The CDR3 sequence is CASSTQHTEPPYF. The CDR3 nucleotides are TGTGCCAGTAGTACCCAACACACCGAACCCCCGTACTTC.

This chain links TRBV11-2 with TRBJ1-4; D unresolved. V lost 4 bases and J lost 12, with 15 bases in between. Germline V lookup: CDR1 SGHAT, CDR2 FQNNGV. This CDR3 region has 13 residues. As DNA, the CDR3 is TGTGCCAGCAGCTCCCTGGTGGGTGGGGAACTGTTTTTT. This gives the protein CASSSLVGGELFF.

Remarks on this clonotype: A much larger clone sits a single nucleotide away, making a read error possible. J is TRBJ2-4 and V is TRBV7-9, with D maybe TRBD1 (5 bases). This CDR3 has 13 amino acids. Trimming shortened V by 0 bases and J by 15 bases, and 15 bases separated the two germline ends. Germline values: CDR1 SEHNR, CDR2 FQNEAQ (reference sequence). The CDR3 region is CASSLAGAAGRYF. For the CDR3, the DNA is TGTGCCAGCAGCTTAGCAGGGGCAGCCGGTCGGTACTTC.

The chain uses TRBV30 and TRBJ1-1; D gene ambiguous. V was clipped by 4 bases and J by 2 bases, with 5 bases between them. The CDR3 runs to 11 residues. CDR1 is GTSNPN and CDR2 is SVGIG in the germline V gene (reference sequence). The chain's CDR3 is CAWMVNTEAFF. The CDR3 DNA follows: TGTGCCTGGATGGTTAACACTGAAGCTTTCTTT.

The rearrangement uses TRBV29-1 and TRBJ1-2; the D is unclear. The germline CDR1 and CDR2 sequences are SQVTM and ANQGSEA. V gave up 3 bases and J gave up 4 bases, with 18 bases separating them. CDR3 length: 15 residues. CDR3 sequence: CSVEVTGRVPYGYTF. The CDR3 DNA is TGCAGCGTTGAGGTGACCGGACGGGTTCCCTATGGCTACACCTTC. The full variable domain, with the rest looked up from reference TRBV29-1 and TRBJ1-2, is SAVISQKPSRDICQRGTSLTIQCQVDSQVTMMFWYRQQPGQSLTLIATANQGSEATYESGFVIDKFPISRPNLTFSTLTVSNMSPEDSSIYLCSVEVTGRVPYGYTFGSGTRLTVV.

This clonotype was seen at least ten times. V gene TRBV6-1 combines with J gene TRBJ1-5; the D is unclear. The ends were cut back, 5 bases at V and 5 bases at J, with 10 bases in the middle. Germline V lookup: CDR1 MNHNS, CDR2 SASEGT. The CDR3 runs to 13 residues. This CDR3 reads CASSSQEDQPQHF. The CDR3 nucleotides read TGTGCCAGCAGTAGTCAAGAAGATCAGCCCCAGCATTTT.

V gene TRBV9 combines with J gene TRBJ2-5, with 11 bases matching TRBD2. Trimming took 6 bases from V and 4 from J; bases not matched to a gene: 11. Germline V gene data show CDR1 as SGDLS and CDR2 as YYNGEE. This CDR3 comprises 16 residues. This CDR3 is CASTLNSGGAGETQYF. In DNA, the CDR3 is TGTGCCAGCACCCTAAATAGCGGGGGGGCCGGAGAGACCCAGTACTTC.

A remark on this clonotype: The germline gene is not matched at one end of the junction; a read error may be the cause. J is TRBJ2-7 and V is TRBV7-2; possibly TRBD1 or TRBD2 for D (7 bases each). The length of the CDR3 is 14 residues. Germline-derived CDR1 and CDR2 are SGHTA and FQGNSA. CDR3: CAGSGGGQSYEQYF. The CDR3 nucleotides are TGTGCCGGCAGCGGCGGGGGACAGTCCTACGAGCAGTACTTC.

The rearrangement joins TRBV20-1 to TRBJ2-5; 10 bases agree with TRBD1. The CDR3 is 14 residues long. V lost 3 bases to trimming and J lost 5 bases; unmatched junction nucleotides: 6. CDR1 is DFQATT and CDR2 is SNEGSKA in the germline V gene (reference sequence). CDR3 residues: CSASGQGGGETQYF. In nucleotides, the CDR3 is TGCAGTGCTAGCGGACAGGGGGGTGGGGAGACCCAGTACTTC.

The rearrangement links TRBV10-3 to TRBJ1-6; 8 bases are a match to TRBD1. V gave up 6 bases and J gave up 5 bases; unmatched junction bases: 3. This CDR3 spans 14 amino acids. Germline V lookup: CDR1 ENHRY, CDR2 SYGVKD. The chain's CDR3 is CAIRPTGDNSPLHF. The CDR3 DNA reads TGTGCCATCAGACCGACAGGGGATAATTCACCCCTCCACTTT.

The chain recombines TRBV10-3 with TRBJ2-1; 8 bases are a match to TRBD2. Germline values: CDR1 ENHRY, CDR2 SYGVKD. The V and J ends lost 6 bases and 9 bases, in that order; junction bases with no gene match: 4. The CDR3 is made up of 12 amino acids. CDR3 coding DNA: TGTGCCATCAGAGGACTAGCTATTGAGCAGTTCTTC. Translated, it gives CAIRGLAIEQFF.

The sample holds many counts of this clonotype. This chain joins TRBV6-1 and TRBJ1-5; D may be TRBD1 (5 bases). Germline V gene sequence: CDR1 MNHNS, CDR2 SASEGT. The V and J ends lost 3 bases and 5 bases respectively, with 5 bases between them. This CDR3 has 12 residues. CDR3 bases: TGTGCCAGCAGTGAGGGGGATCAGCCCCAGCATTTT. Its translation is CASSEGDQPQHF.

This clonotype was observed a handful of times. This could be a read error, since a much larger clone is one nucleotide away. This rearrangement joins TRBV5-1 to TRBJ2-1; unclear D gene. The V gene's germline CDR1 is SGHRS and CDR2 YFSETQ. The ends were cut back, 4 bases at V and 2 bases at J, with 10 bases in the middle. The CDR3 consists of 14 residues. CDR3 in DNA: TGCGCCAGCAGCGATGAGTCTACCTACAATGAGCAGTTCTTC. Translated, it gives CASSDESTYNEQFF. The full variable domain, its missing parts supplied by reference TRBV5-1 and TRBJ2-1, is KAGVTQTPRYLIKTRGQQVTLSCSPISGHRSVSWYQQTPGQGLQFLFEYFSETQRNKGNFPGRFSGRQFSNSRSEMNVSTLELGDSALYLCASSDESTYNEQFFGPGTRLTVL.

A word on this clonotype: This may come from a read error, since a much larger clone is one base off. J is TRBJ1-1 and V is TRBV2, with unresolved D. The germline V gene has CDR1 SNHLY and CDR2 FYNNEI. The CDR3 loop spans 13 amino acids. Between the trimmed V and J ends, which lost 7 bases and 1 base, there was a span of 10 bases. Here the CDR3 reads CASINPPNTEAFF. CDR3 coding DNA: TGTGCCAGCATAAACCCACCGAACACTGAAGCTTTCTTT.

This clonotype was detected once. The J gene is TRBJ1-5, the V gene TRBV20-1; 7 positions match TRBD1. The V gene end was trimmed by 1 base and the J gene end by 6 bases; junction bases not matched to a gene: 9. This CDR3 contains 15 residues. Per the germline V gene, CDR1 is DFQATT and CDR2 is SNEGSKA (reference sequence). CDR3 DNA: TGCAGTGCTAGAGTGTCAGGGGGGGACGTTCAGCCCCAGCATTTT. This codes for CSARVSGGDVQPQHF.

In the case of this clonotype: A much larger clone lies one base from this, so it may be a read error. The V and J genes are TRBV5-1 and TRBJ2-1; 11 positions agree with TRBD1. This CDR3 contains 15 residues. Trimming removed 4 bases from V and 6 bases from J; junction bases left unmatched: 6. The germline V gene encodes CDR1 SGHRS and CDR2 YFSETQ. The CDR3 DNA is TGCGCCAGCAGCCAAGGGACAGGGGGGCGCAATGAGCAGTTCTTC. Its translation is CASSQGTGGRNEQFF.

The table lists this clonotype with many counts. CDR3 nucleotide sequence: TGTGCCAGTAGCCCGGGGGGCCACGACCAAATCTATGGCTACACCTTC. It encodes CASSPGGHDQIYGYTF. This chain joins TRBV19 and TRBJ1-2; weak D call: TRBD1 (6 bases). V lost 6 bases to trimming and J lost 4 bases, with 21 bases between them. The V gene's germline CDR1 is LNHDA and CDR2 SQIVND (reference sequence). The CDR3 length is 16 residues.

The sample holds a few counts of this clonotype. Here the CDR3 DNA reads TGTGCCACCAGTGATTACAGGGGTGCAGATACGCAGTATTTT. It is translated as CATSDYRGADTQYF. The chain joins TRBV24-1 to TRBJ2-3; 7 bases are shared with TRBD1. After removal of 2 bases from V and 4 bases from J, the junction contained 2 bases not matched to a gene. Germline V lookup: CDR1 KGHDR, CDR2 SFDVKD. The CDR3 spans 14 residues.

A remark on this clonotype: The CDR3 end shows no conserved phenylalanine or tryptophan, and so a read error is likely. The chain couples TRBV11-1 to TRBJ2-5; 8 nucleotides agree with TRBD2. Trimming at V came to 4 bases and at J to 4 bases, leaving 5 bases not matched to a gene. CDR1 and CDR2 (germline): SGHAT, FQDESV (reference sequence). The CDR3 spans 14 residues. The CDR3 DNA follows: TGTGCCAGCAGCTCGGGACTAGAAGTAGAGACCCAGTACTTG. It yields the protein CASSSGLEVETQYL.